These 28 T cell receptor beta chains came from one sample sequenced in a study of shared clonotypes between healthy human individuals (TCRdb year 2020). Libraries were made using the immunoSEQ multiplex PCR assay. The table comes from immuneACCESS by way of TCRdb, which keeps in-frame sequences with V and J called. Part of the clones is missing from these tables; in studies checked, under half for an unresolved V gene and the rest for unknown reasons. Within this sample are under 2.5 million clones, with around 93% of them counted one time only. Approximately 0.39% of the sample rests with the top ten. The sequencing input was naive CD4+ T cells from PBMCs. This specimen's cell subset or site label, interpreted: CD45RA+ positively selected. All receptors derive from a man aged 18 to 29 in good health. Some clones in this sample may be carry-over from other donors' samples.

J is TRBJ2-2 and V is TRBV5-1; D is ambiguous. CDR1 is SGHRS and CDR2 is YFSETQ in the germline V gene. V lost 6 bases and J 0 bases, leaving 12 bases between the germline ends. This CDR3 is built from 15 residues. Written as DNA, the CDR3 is TGCGCCAGCACTCGACAAGTCGCGAACACCGGGGAGCTGTTTTTT. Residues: CASTRQVANTGELFF. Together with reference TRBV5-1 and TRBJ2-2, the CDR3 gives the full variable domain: KAGVTQTPRYLIKTRGQQVTLSCSPISGHRSVSWYQQTPGQGLQFLFEYFSETQRNKGNFPGRFSGRQFSNSRSEMNVSTLELGDSALYLCASTRQVANTGELFFGEGSRLTVL.

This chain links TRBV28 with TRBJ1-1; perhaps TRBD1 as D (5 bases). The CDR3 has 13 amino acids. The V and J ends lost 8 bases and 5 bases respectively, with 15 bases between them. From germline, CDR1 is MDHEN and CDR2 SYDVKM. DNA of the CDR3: TGTGCCAGCTTGGGGGGACCGGGGACTGAAGCTTTCTTT. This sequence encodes CASLGGPGTEAFF. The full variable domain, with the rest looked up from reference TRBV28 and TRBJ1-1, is DVKVTQSSRYLVKRTGEKVFLECVQDMDHENMFWYRQDPGLGLRLIYFSYDVKMKEKGDIPEGYSVSREKKERFSLILESASTNQTSMYLCASLGGPGTEAFFGQGTRLTVV.

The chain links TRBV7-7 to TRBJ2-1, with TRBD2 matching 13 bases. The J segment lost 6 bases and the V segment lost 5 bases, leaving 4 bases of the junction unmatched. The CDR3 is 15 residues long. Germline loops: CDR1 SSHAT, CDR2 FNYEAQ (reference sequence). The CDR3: CASSKLAGGRNEQFF. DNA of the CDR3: TGTGCCAGCAGCAAACTAGCGGGAGGGCGCAATGAGCAGTTCTTC.

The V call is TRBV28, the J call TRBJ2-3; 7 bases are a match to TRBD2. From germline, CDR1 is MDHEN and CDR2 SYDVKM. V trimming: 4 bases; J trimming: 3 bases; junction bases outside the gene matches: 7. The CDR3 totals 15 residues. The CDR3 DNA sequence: TGTGCCAGCAGTTCGGGCGGGAGTAGGACAGATACGCAGTATTTT. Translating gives CASSSGGSRTDTQYF. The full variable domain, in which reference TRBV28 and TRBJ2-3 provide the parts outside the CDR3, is DVKVTQSSRYLVKRTGEKVFLECVQDMDHENMFWYRQDPGLGLRLIYFSYDVKMKEKGDIPEGYSVSREKKERFSLILESASTNQTSMYLCASSSGGSRTDTQYFGPGTRLTVL.

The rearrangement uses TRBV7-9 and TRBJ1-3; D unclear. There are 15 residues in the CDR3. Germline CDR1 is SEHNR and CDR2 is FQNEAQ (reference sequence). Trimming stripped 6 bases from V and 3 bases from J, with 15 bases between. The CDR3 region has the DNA TGTGCCAGCAGACAGCCCCCGGGAGGTGGAAACACCATATATTTT. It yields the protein CASRQPPGGGNTIYF.

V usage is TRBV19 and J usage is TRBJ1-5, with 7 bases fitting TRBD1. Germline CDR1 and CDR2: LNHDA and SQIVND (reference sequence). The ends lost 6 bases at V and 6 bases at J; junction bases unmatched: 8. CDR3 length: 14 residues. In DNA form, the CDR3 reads TGTGCCAGTAGCGACAGGGCAGGCGGTCAGCCCCAGCATTTT. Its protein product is CASSDRAGGQPQHF.

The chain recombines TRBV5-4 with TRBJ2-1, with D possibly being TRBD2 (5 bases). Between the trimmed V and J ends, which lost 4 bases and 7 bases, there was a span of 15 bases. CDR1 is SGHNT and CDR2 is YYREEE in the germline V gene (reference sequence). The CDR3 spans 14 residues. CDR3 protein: CASSRDSGGNEQFF. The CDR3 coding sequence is TGTGCCAGCAGCCGAGACTCTGGCGGGAATGAGCAGTTCTTC.

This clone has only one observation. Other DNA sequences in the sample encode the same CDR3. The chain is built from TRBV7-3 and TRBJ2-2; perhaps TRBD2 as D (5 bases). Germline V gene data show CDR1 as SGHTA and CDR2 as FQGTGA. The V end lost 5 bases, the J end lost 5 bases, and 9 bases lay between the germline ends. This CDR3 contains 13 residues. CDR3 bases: TGTGCCAGCAGCCTAGGGAGAACCGGGGAGCTGTTTTTT. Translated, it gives CASSLGRTGELFF.

CDR3 region: CASSPTSGIEGPQETQYF. The CDR3 nucleotides read TGTGCCAGCTCTCCGACTAGCGGGATAGAAGGCCCGCAAGAGACCCAGTACTTC. This rearrangement joins TRBV18 to TRBJ2-5; 11 bases fit TRBD2. V shed 6 bases and J 2 bases; nucleotides not matched to a gene: 14. The CDR3 has 18 amino acids. The V gene's germline CDR1 is KGHSH and CDR2 LQKENI.

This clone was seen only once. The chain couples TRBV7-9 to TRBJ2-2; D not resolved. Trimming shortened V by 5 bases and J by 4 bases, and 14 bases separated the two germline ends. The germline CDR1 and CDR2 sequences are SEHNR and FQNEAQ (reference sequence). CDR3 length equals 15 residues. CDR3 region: CASSPPGPVTGELFF. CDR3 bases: TGTGCCAGCAGCCCCCCGGGCCCCGTCACCGGGGAGCTGTTTTTT.

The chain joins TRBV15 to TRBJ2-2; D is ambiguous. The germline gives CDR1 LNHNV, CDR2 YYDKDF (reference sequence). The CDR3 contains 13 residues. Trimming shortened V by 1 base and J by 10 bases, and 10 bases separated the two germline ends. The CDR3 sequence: CATSRAIPEELFF. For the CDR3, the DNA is TGTGCCACCAGCAGAGCGATCCCGGAGGAGCTGTTTTTT.

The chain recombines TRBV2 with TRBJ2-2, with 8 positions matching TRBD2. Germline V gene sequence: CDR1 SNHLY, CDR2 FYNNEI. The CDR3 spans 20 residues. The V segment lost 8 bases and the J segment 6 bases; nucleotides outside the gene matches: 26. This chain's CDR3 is CASHYAKRAASGRLAGELFF. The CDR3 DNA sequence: TGTGCCAGCCATTACGCCAAAAGGGCGGCTAGCGGGCGTCTCGCCGGGGAGCTGTTTTTT.

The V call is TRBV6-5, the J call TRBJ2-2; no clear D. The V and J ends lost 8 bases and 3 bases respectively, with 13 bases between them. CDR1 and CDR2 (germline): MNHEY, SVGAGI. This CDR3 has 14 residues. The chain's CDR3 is CASRALTDTGELFF. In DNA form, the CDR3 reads TGTGCCAGCCGCGCTCTTACGGACACCGGGGAGCTGTTTTTT.

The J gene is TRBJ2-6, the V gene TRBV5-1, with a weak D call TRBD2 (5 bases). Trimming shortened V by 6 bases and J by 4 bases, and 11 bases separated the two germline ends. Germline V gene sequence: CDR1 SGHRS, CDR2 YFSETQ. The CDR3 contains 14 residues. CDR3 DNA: TGCGCCAGCACCCCGCCGGGGGGGGCCAACGTCCTGACTTTC. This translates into CASTPPGGANVLTF.

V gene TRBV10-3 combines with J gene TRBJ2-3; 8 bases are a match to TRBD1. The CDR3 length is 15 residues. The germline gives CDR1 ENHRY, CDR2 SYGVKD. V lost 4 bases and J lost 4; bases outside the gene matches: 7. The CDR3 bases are TGTGCCATCAGTGCGGACAGGGTTGGGGCAGATACGCAGTATTTT. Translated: CAISADRVGADTQYF.

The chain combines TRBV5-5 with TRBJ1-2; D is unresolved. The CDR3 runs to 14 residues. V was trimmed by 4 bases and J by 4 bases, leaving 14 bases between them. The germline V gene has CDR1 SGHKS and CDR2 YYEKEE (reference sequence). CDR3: CASSPGGSVYGYTF. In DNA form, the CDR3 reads TGTGCCAGCAGCCCTGGCGGCAGTGTCTATGGCTACACCTTC.

The CDR3 here is CASSFGINYGYTF. In DNA form, the CDR3 reads TGTGCCAGCAGCTTTGGAATTAACTATGGCTACACCTTC. The chain carries TRBV11-2 and TRBJ1-2; D is unresolved. CDR1 SGHAT and CDR2 FQNNGV come from the germline V gene. Between the trimmed V and J ends, which lost 3 bases and 1 base, there was a span of 6 bases. The CDR3 spans 13 residues.

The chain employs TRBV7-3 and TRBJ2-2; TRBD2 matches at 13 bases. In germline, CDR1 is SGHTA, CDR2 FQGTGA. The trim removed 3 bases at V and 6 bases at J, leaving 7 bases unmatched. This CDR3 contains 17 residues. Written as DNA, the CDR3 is TGTGCCAGCAGCTTTACCAGGACTAGCGGGAGTGCCGGGGAGCTGTTTTTT. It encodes CASSFTRTSGSAGELFF. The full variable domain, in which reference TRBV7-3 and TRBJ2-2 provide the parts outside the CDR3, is GAGVSQTPSNKVTEKGKYVELRCDPISGHTALYWYRQSLGQGPEFLIYFQGTGAADDSGLPNDRFFAVRPEGSVSTLKIQRTERGDSAVYLCASSFTRTSGSAGELFFGEGSRLTVL.

CDR3 sequence: CASSLGQDGNTIYF. In DNA, the CDR3 is TGTGCCAGCAGCTTAGGACAGGACGGAAACACCATATATTTT. This rearrangement joins TRBV11-2 to TRBJ1-3; maybe TRBD1 (6 bases). V lost 1 base and J lost 4, with 8 bases in between. This CDR3 is 14 amino acids long. Per germline, CDR1 SGHAT and CDR2 FQNNGV.

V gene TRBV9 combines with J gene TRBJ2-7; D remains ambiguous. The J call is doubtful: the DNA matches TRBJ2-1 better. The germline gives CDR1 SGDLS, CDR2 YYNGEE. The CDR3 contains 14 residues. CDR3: CASSVEVSYNEQFF. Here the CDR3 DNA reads TGTGCCAGCAGCGTTGAGGTTTCCTACAATGAGCAGTTCTTC.

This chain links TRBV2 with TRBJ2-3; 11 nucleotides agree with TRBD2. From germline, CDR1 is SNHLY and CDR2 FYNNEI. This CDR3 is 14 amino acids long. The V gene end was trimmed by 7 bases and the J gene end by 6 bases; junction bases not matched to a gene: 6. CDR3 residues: CASMGSGRVDTQYF. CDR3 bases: TGTGCCAGCATGGGTAGCGGGAGGGTCGATACGCAGTATTTT.

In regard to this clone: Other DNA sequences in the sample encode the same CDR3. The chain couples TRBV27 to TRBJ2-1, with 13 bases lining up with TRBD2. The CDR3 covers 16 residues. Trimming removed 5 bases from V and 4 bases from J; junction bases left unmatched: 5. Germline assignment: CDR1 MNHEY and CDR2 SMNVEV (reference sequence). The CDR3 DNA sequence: TGTGCCAGCAGTCCTCGACTAGCGGGGGGATACAATGAGCAGTTCTTC. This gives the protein CASSPRLAGGYNEQFF.

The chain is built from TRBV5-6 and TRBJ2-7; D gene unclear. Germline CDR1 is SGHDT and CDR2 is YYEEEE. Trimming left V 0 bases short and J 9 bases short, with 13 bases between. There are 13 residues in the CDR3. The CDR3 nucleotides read TGTGCCAGCAGCTTGGTACCCTTTCGAGGGCAGTACTTC. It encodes CASSLVPFRGQYF.

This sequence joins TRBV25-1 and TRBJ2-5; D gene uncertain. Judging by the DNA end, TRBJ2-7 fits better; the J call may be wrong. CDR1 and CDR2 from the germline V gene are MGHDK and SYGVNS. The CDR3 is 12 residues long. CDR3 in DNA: TGTGCCAGCAGAGGCCTTCCTGGCGAGCAGTACTTC. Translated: CASRGLPGEQYF.

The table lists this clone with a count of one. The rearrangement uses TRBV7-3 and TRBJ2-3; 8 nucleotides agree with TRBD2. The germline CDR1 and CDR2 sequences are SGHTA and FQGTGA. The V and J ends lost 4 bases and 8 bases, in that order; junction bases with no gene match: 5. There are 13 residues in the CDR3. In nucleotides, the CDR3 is TGTGCCAGCAGCTCCACCCGGGGGGGTACGCAGTATTTT. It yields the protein CASSSTRGGTQYF.

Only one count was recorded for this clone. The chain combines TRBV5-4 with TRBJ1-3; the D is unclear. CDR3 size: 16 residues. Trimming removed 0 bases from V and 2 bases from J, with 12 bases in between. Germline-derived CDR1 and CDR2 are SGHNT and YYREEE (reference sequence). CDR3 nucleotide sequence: TGTGCCAGCAGCTTGGCCCCAACTACCGCTGGAAACACCATATATTTT. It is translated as CASSLAPTTAGNTIYF.

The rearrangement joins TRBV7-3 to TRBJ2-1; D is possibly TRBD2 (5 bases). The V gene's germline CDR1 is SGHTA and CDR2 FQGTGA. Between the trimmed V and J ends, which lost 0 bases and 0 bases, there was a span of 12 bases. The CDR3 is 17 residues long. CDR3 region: CASSLTPAVSSYNEQFF. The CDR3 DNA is TGTGCCAGCAGCTTAACTCCAGCGGTGAGCTCCTACAATGAGCAGTTCTTC.

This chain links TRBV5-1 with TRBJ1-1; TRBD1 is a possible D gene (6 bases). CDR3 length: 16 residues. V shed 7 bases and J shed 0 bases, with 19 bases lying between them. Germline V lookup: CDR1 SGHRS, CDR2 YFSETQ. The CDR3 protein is CASSPGGLNLNTEAFF. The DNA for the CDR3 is TGCGCCAGCTCACCCGGGGGGCTAAATTTGAACACTGAAGCTTTCTTT.